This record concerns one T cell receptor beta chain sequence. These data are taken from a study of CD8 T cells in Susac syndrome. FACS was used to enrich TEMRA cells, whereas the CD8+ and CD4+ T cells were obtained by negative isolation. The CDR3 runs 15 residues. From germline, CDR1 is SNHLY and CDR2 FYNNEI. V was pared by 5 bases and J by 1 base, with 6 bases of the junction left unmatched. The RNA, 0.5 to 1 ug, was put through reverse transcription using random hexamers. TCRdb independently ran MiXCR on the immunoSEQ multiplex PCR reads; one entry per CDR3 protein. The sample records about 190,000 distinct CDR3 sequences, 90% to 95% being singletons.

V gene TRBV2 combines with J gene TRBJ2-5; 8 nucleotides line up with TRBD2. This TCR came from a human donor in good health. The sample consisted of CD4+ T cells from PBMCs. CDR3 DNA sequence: TGTGCCAGCAGTTCTTTGGGGACTAGCCAAGAGACCCAGTACTTC. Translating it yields CASSSLGTSQETQYF.